The 14 T cell receptor beta chains reported below all come from one sample, sequenced in a study of OX40 agonist ivuxolimab in advanced cancers. Sequencing was performed with immunoSEQ multiplex PCR; in TCRdb, only in-frame clones are kept and a portion is missing. The sample includes about 13,000 clones, around 76% of them seen just once. This sample comprised CD4+ or CD8+ T cells sorted from blood, obtained in a trial of the OX40 agonist ivuxolimab. The receptors here all came from an adult with an advanced solid tumor such as melanoma, head and neck, liver or kidney cancer.

The rearrangement joins TRBV7-9 to TRBJ2-7; TRBD2 agrees at 10 bases. The junction had 3 bases not matched to a gene; V was cut back by 0 bases and J by 4 bases. Germline CDR1 is SEHNR and CDR2 is FQNEAQ (reference sequence). The CDR3 has 15 residues. Here the CDR3 DNA reads TGTGCCAGCAGCTTAGCCCCTAGCGGGAGTTACGAGCAGTACTTC. Translation: CASSLAPSGSYEQYF.

With regard to this clone: The sample holds other DNA sequences that translate to the same CDR3. The CDR3 sequence is CASSIEGQLSTDTQYF. The CDR3, as DNA: TGTGCCAGTAGTATAGAAGGGCAGCTTAGCACAGATACGCAGTATTTT. This rearrangement joins TRBV19 to TRBJ2-3; D not resolved. From germline, CDR1 is LNHDA and CDR2 SQIVND (reference sequence). V dropped 0 bases and J dropped 0 bases, with 10 bases sitting between them. This CDR3 is 16 amino acids long.

The V call is TRBV6-5, the J call TRBJ2-1; D not certain. The germline V gene has CDR1 MNHEY and CDR2 SVGAGI. Trimming left V 2 bases short and J 9 bases short, with 8 bases between. The CDR3 totals 12 residues. The CDR3 here is CASSYNGAEQFF. In nucleotides, the CDR3 is TGTGCCAGCAGTTACAACGGAGCTGAGCAGTTCTTC.

Only one count was recorded for this clone. The rearrangement uses TRBV5-8 and TRBJ2-3, with D unresolved. The CDR3 has 14 amino acids. Germline CDR1 SGHTS, CDR2 YDEGEE. V was clipped by 4 bases and J by 4 bases, with 13 bases between them. CDR3 bases: TGTGCCAGCAGCCTGGGCCGGTCCTCAGATACGCAGTATTTT. The encoded protein is CASSLGRSSDTQYF. The full variable domain, completed using reference TRBV5-8 and TRBJ2-3, is EAGVTQSPTHLIKTRGQQATLRCSPISGHTSVYWYQQALGLGLQFLLWYDEGEERNRGNFPPRFSGRQFPNYSSELNVNALELEDSALYLCASSLGRSSDTQYFGPGTRLTVL.

This clone came up once. This chain uses TRBV13 with TRBJ2-1, with 11 bases lining up with TRBD2. The germline gives CDR1 PRHDT, CDR2 FYEKMQ (reference sequence). Unmatched junction bases numbered 5, after V lost 4 bases and J lost 3 bases. This CDR3 has 16 residues. CDR3 residues: CASSSLTSGVYNEQFF. The DNA for the CDR3 is TGTGCCAGCAGCTCACTGACTAGCGGGGTCTACAATGAGCAGTTCTTC. Full variable domain (remainder filled in from reference TRBV13 and TRBJ2-1): AAGVIQSPRHLIKEKRETATLKCYPIPRHDTVYWYQQGPGQDPQFLISFYEKMQSDKGSIPDRFSAQQFSDYHSELNMSSLELGDSALYFCASSSLTSGVYNEQFFGPGTRLTVL.

V gene TRBV27 combines with J gene TRBJ2-3, with a weak D call TRBD1 (5 bases). Germline V gene sequence: CDR1 MNHEY, CDR2 SMNVEV (reference sequence). V lost 3 bases and J lost 2, with 18 bases in between. The CDR3 totals 17 residues. For the CDR3, the DNA is TGTGCCAGCAGTTTCGCCGAGGACAAACCCTACACAGATACGCAGTATTTT. Its protein is CASSFAEDKPYTDTQYF.

V gene TRBV7-9 combines with J gene TRBJ2-1; 7 nucleotides line up with TRBD2. Germline values: CDR1 SEHNR, CDR2 FQNEAQ (reference sequence). The CDR3 totals 14 residues. Trimming cost V 6 bases and J 5 bases; bases outside gene matches: 7. Written as DNA, the CDR3 is TGTGCCAGCAGTCACGTCGGGAGGAACAATGAGCAGTTCTTC. It translates to CASSHVGRNNEQFF.

The rearrangement links TRBV4-3 to TRBJ2-1, with D perhaps TRBD1 (5 bases). Trimming removed 2 bases at V and 10 bases at J, with 18 bases between. Germline CDR1 is LGHNA and CDR2 is YSLEER. The CDR3 covers 15 residues. CDR3 sequence (DNA): TGCGCCAGCAGCCAACGCGGCCTCCAGGGAAGAGAGCAGTTCTTC. This codes for CASSQRGLQGREQFF.

This sequence joins TRBV15 and TRBJ2-5; 11 bases align to TRBD2. Germline V gene data show CDR1 as LNHNV and CDR2 as YYDKDF (reference sequence). The V gene end was trimmed by 5 bases and the J gene end by 11 bases; junction bases not matched to a gene: 10. CDR3 length: 14 residues. Here the CDR3 DNA reads TGTGCCACCAGCCGATTAGGACTAGCGGGTGAGCAGTACTTC. This sequence encodes CATSRLGLAGEQYF.

The gene calls are TRBV27 and TRBJ2-7, with 8 nucleotides matching TRBD1. The V gene's germline CDR1 is MNHEY and CDR2 SMNVEV (reference sequence). V lost 3 bases and J lost 7; bases outside the gene matches: 11. The CDR3 length is 15 residues. The chain's CDR3 is CASSLAPGQEWEQYF. The CDR3 bases are TGTGCCAGCAGTTTGGCACCGGGACAGGAATGGGAGCAGTACTTC.

Ten or more counts support this clone. This chain uses TRBV7-8 with TRBJ2-7, with a weak D call TRBD1 (6 bases). CDR3 length equals 14 residues. CDR1 and CDR2 from the germline V gene are SGHVS and FQNEAQ. The ends were cut back, 5 bases at V and 6 bases at J, with 17 bases in the middle. As DNA, the CDR3 is TGTGCCAGCAGCGCCGCAGGCAGGGGTATCGAGCAGTACTTC. Translating it yields CASSAAGRGIEQYF.

This clone was observed a handful of times. The rearrangement links TRBV5-1 to TRBJ1-5; D remains ambiguous. The CDR3 is 15 residues long. In germline, CDR1 is SGHRS, CDR2 YFSETQ. V was shortened by 6 bases and J by 1 base, with 14 bases between the two germline ends. The CDR3 region is CASTVDSRSNQPQHF. CDR3 nucleotide sequence: TGCGCCAGCACCGTTGATTCGAGGAGCAATCAGCCCCAGCATTTT.

The chain recombines TRBV5-6 with TRBJ1-1; D is unresolved. Per the germline V gene, CDR1 is SGHDT and CDR2 is YYEEEE. Trimming left V 4 bases short and J 6 bases short, with 7 bases between. The CDR3 loop spans 11 amino acids. CDR3 region: CASSVGPEAFF. For the CDR3, the DNA is TGTGCCAGCAGCGTCGGGCCTGAAGCTTTCTTT. The complete variable domain, with remaining parts taken from reference TRBV5-6 and TRBJ1-1, reads DAGVTQSPTHLIKTRGQQVTLRCSPKSGHDTVSWYQQALGQGPQFIFQYYEEEERQRGNFPDRFSGHQFPNYSSELNVNALLLGDSALYLCASSVGPEAFFGQGTRLTVV.

This clone was observed a handful of times. The rearrangement links TRBV4-2 to TRBJ2-1, with D unresolved. Germline values: CDR1 LGHNA, CDR2 YNFKEQ. The CDR3 covers 14 residues. Trimming took 1 base from V and 4 from J, leaving 8 bases between them. Here the CDR3 reads CASSQAKSYNEQFF. DNA for the CDR3: TGTGCCAGCAGCCAAGCGAAGAGTTACAATGAGCAGTTCTTC.